This T cell receptor (beta chain) derives from a study of shared clonotypes between healthy human individuals. The table came from immunoSEQ multiplex PCR; TCRdb's copy has only in-frame clones and leaves some out. The repertoire holds about 2.3 million clones, approximately 93% seen once, with 0.39% in the top ten. As regards this clone: Its antigen remains unknown. In the same sample, other DNA sequences code for this CDR3.

Overall study results and limits: Clonotypes that were shared across a handful of donors made up around 4.6% of naive CD4 clonotypes.

The CDR3 is made up of 13 amino acids. Germline lookup yields CDR1 LGHNA and CDR2 YSLEER. The V end lost 0 bases, the J end lost 2 bases, and 5 bases lay between the germline ends. This clonotype originated in a man between 18 and 35 years old in good health. Some clones in this sample may be carry-over from other donors' samples. Sequenced material: naive CD4+ T cells from PBMCs. The subset denotes: CD45RA+ positively selected. The chain couples TRBV4-3 to TRBJ2-7, with no clear D. In DNA form, the CDR3 reads TGCGCCAGCAGCCAAGATCTGGCCTACGAGCAGTACTTC. It yields the protein CASSQDLAYEQYF.